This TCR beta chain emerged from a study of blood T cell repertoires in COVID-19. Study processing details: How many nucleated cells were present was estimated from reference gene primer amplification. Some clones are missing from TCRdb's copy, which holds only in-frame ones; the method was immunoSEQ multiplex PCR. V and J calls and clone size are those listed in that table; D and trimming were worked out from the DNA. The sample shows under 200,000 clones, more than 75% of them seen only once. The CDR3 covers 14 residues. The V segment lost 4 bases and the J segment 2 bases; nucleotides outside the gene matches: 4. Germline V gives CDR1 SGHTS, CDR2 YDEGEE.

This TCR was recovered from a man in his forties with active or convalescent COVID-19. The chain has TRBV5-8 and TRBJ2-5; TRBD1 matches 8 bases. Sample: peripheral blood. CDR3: CASSRTGYQETQYF. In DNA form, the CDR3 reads TGTGCCAGCAGCCGGACAGGGTATCAAGAGACCCAGTACTTC.